A single sample is the source of the 17 T cell receptor beta chains below, sequenced in a study of T cells in Graves' hyperthyroidism and ophthalmopathy. The investigators amplified TCR beta CDR3 regions from RNA transcripts. HTBI primers were the set used in a first-round RT-PCR of the TCR CDR3. TCRdb passed the multiplex PCR reads through MiXCR, listing each CDR3 protein once. Found here are hundreds of thousands of distinct CDR3 sequences, under 25% of them singletons; the top ten hold 30% to 40%. The sequenced material came from blood. The receptors were sampled from a man aged 25-45 years with Graves' ophthalmopathy.

The table lists this clonotype with many counts. The V and J genes are TRBV12-3 or TRBV12-4 and TRBJ2-4; D not resolved. CDR3 length equals 16 residues. V was shortened by 5 bases and J by 0 bases, with 14 bases between the two germline ends. The chain's CDR3 is CASSTPRRQAKNIQYF. The DNA of the CDR3 is TGTGCCAGCAGTACCCCCCGCCGGCAAGCCAAAAACATTCAGTACTTC.

The rearrangement links TRBV6-1 to TRBJ2-1; D unresolved. In germline, CDR1 is MNHNS, CDR2 SASEGT. This CDR3 spans 16 amino acids. Trimming left V 5 bases short and J 3 bases short, with 17 bases between. For the CDR3, the DNA is TGTGCCAGCAGTACATACCGAGATGGGCTCTACAATGAGCAGTTCTTC. This translates into CASSTYRDGLYNEQFF.

This chain joins TRBV5-5 and TRBJ2-3; 9 bases line up with TRBD2. The J segment lost 1 base and the V segment lost 0 bases, leaving 12 bases of the junction unmatched. The CDR3 covers 19 residues. Germline V lookup: CDR1 SGHKS, CDR2 YYEKEE (reference sequence). The CDR3 here is CASSLVSGRPWSRTDTQYF. The CDR3 nucleotides read TGTGCCAGCAGCTTGGTGAGCGGGAGGCCCTGGTCTCGCACAGATACGCAGTATTTT.

Remarks on this clonotype: A much larger clone is a single base away; this may be a read error. The rearrangement uses TRBV6-1 and TRBJ2-7; D may be TRBD2 (6 bases). The CDR3 loop spans 13 amino acids. Germline CDR1 is MNHNS and CDR2 is SASEGT. The CDR3 protein is CDSRAGSGYEQYF. Written as DNA, the CDR3 is TGTGACAGCAGGGCGGGGTCCGGGTACGAGCAGTACTTC.

V gene TRBV5-6 combines with J gene TRBJ2-3; 11 bases line up with TRBD2. V trimming: 3 bases; J trimming: 0 bases; junction bases outside the gene matches: 6. The CDR3 has 17 residues. The germline gives CDR1 SGHDT, CDR2 YYEEEE. The DNA of the CDR3 is TGTGCCAGCAGCTGGGGGCGGACTAGCGGGAGCACAGATACGCAGTATTTT. Protein: CASSWGRTSGSTDTQYF.

A few counts support this clonotype. The rearrangement uses TRBV4-1 and TRBJ1-5; D unresolved. Trimming took 0 bases from V and 6 from J, leaving 12 bases between them. The CDR3 runs 15 residues. Looked up from germline, CDR1 is MGHRA and CDR2 is YSYEKL. This CDR3 is CASSQDAARIQPQHF. The CDR3 nucleotides read TGCGCCAGCAGCCAAGATGCAGCCAGGATTCAGCCCCAGCATTTT.

The chain recombines TRBV20-1 with TRBJ1-2, with a weak D call TRBD1 (6 bases). Germline lookup yields CDR1 DFQATT and CDR2 SNEGSKA (reference sequence). The CDR3 contains 14 residues. V was clipped by 3 bases and J by 1 base, with 12 bases between them. CDR3 nucleotides: TGCAGTGCTAGCGAGGACAGCCTTAACTATGGCTACACCTTC. Residues: CSASEDSLNYGYTF.

The chain combines TRBV30 with TRBJ1-6, with 9 bases aligning to TRBD1. V dropped 7 bases and J dropped 8; count of bases not matched to a gene: 12. CDR1 and CDR2 from the germline V gene are GTSNPN and SVGIG (reference sequence). The CDR3 is 15 amino acids. This CDR3 reads CASTTGQGPHSPLHF. The CDR3 DNA follows: TGTGCCTCCACGACGGGACAGGGTCCTCATTCACCCCTCCACTTT.

J is TRBJ1-1 and V is TRBV10-3, with unresolved D. The germline CDR1 and CDR2 sequences are ENHRY and SYGVKD. This CDR3 spans 13 amino acids. Deletions cut 0 bases from V and 4 bases from J, with 6 bases between. CDR3 DNA: TGTGCCATCAGTGAGTCTCGTACCACTGAAGCTTTCTTT. It is translated as CAISESRTTEAFF.

At least ten counts were recorded for this clonotype. The chain couples TRBV4-3 to TRBJ1-6, with 8 nucleotides matching TRBD1. Trimming took 4 bases from V and 10 from J; bases not matched to a gene: 6. This CDR3 is 14 amino acids long. The germline CDR1 and CDR2 sequences are LGHNA and YSLEER. This CDR3 reads CASSLSRGRSPLHF. Written as DNA, the CDR3 is TGCGCCAGCAGCCTGTCCAGGGGGCGGTCACCCCTCCACTTT.

This clonotype showed up many times. The chain employs TRBV28 and TRBJ2-7; TRBD1 is a possible D gene (6 bases). The CDR3 is 12 residues long. V was clipped by 3 bases and J by 7 bases, with 10 bases between them. The germline V gene has CDR1 MDHEN and CDR2 SYDVKM. The CDR3 coding sequence is TGTGCCAGCAGTTTCGCGACAGGTGAGCAGTACTTC. Its protein product is CASSFATGEQYF.

This clonotype turned up a few times. The genes are TRBV6-2 or TRBV6-3 and TRBJ2-1; D gene uncertain. Trimming removed 1 base from V and 6 bases from J, with 7 bases in between. The V gene's germline CDR1 is MNHEY and CDR2 SVGEGT. CDR3 size: 13 residues. The CDR3 DNA reads TGTGCCAGCAGTTACTACCATGCCAATGAGCAGTTCTTC. Translation: CASSYYHANEQFF.

This chain connects TRBV6-1 to TRBJ2-4; 10 bases line up with TRBD2. The CDR3 has 15 residues. Germline-derived CDR1 and CDR2 are MNHNS and SASEGT. The V segment lost 3 bases and the J segment 4 bases; nucleotides outside the gene matches: 3. DNA of the CDR3: TGTGCCAGCAGTGACGCGACTAGCGGGAAAAACATTCAGTACTTC. Amino acid sequence: CASSDATSGKNIQYF.

This clonotype has just a few counts. This chain connects TRBV10-3 to TRBJ2-3, with TRBD2 identical over 11 bases. This CDR3 has 17 residues. CDR1 and CDR2 from the germline V gene are ENHRY and SYGVKD. V dropped 10 bases and J dropped 3; count of bases not matched to a gene: 15. DNA for the CDR3: TGTGCCACCCGAACTAGCGGGAGCAGGGCACGTACAGATACGCAGTATTTT. Translated: CATRTSGSRARTDTQYF.

This clonotype was counted ten times or more. The chain is built from TRBV7-3 and TRBJ2-3, with 7 bases aligning to TRBD1. V shed 5 bases, J shed 3 bases, and the junction held 5 bases outside the gene matches. The CDR3 contains 14 residues. Looked up from germline, CDR1 is SGHTA and CDR2 is FQGTGA. CDR3 protein: CASSQGQLTDTQYF. The DNA for the CDR3 is TGTGCCAGCAGCCAGGGACAGCTTACAGATACGCAGTATTTT.

The chain is built from TRBV20-1 and TRBJ2-5, with D uncertain. CDR3 size: 15 residues. Germline V gene sequence: CDR1 DFQATT, CDR2 SNEGSKA (reference sequence). V was trimmed by 4 bases and J by 1 base, leaving 16 bases between them. CDR3 nucleotides: TGCAGTGCTACACACGCAAGGACCACCCAAGAGACCCAGTACTTC. Amino acids: CSATHARTTQETQYF.

The sample holds many counts of this clonotype. The V gene is TRBV2, the J gene TRBJ2-5; perhaps TRBD1 as D (5 bases). CDR3 length equals 15 residues. CDR1 is SNHLY and CDR2 is FYNNEI in the germline V gene. Trimming shortened V by 6 bases and J by 3 bases, and 17 bases separated the two germline ends. CDR3 DNA: TGTGCCAGCAGACCCGAGACAGCACCAAAAGAGACCCAGTACTTC. Translation: CASRPETAPKETQYF.